Shown below are 12 T cell receptor beta chains from a single sample sequenced in a study of T cell responses to AZD1222 COVID-19 vaccine. Sequenced by immunoSEQ multiplex PCR; TCRdb stores in-frame clones only, minus some. Of about 180,000 clones listed, 88% were seen once; the top ten hold more than 9%. The sample here was peripheral blood, taken 28 days after the second AZD1222 dose. The source is an adult who received the AZD1222 COVID-19 vaccine.

J is TRBJ2-7 and V is TRBV5-4; D is possibly TRBD1 (6 bases). The CDR3 extends over 15 amino acids. Germline values: CDR1 SGHNT, CDR2 YYREEE (reference sequence). V was clipped by 4 bases and J by 0 bases, with 14 bases between them. This CDR3 reads CASSVDSQSSYEQYF. The CDR3 nucleotides read TGTGCCAGCAGCGTGGACAGCCAGAGCTCCTACGAGCAGTACTTC.

This chain uses TRBV6-5 with TRBJ1-1; a possible D gene is TRBD1 (5 bases). CDR3 length: 14 residues. Trimming removed 0 bases from V and 3 bases from J, with 8 bases in between. Looked up from germline, CDR1 is MNHEY and CDR2 is SVGAGI. CDR3 sequence reads: CASSYSGGDTEAFF. The CDR3 coding sequence is TGTGCCAGCAGTTACTCTGGGGGGGACACTGAAGCTTTCTTT.

This rearrangement joins TRBV5-1 to TRBJ2-5; 9 positions agree with TRBD1. Germline CDR1 reads SGHRS; CDR2 reads YFSETQ. The J segment lost 4 bases and the V segment lost 4 bases, leaving 5 bases of the junction unmatched. CDR3 length: 14 residues. CDR3 sequence reads: CASSGGQGAETQYF. In DNA form, the CDR3 reads TGCGCCAGCAGCGGGGGACAGGGAGCAGAGACCCAGTACTTC.

V and J are TRBV6-2 or TRBV6-3 and TRBJ2-1; D is perhaps TRBD2 (5 bases). The CDR3 length is 14 residues. The germline CDR1 and CDR2 sequences are MNHEY and SVGEGT. Trimming cost V 3 bases and J 6 bases, with 12 bases left between them. The CDR3 DNA follows: TGTGCCAGCAGTTATCAGGACTCTCTCAATGAGCAGTTCTTC. As protein: CASSYQDSLNEQFF.

This chain uses TRBV6-5 with TRBJ2-5; 9 nucleotides match TRBD1. V shed 10 bases, J shed 2 bases, and the junction held 8 bases outside the gene matches. The germline V gene encodes CDR1 MNHEY and CDR2 SVGAGI. The CDR3 runs to 14 residues. Here the CDR3 reads CAIQDRGKQETQYF. CDR3 DNA: TGTGCCATCCAAGACAGGGGGAAACAAGAGACCCAGTACTTC.

The chain has TRBV7-3 and TRBJ2-6; D possibly uses TRBD1 or TRBD2 (5 bases each). Between the trimmed V and J ends, which lost 3 bases and 0 bases, there was a span of 15 bases. Germline CDR1 reads SGHTA; CDR2 reads FQGTGA. CDR3 length equals 18 residues. In DNA, the CDR3 is TGTGCCAGCAGCTTGGGACCTCCGGGAAGCTCTGGGGCCAACGTCCTGACTTTC. It is translated as CASSLGPPGSSGANVLTF.

This chain uses TRBV27 with TRBJ2-3, with D perhaps TRBD2 (5 bases). The CDR3 has 16 residues. V shed 3 bases and J shed 0 bases, with 13 bases lying between them. The germline gives CDR1 MNHEY, CDR2 SMNVEV (reference sequence). For the CDR3, the DNA is TGTGCCAGCAGTTTCCCCGGACTCGGGAGCACAGATACGCAGTATTTT. Amino acids: CASSFPGLGSTDTQYF.

The chain couples TRBV27 to TRBJ2-2; D call uncertain. Trimming removed 0 bases at V and 4 bases at J, with 15 bases between. CDR3 length equals 17 residues. The germline CDR1 and CDR2 sequences are MNHEY and SMNVEV (reference sequence). Written as DNA, the CDR3 is TGTGCCAGCAGTTTATCGATGCGGTCAGGCATCACCGGGGAGCTGTTTTTT. This codes for CASSLSMRSGITGELFF.

This chain links TRBV7-8 with TRBJ1-5; TRBD1 agrees at 8 bases. The V gene end was trimmed by 6 bases and the J gene end by 5 bases; junction bases not matched to a gene: 9. The CDR3 runs 15 residues. Germline V gives CDR1 SGHVS, CDR2 FQNEAQ. CDR3 region: CASSPSGGRDQPQHF. The CDR3, as DNA: TGTGCCAGCAGTCCGTCAGGGGGCAGGGATCAGCCCCAGCATTTT.

V gene TRBV28 combines with J gene TRBJ1-2; 7 bases agree with TRBD1. CDR3 length: 13 amino acids. V was pared by 5 bases and J by 2 bases, with 2 bases of the junction left unmatched. Per germline, CDR1 MDHEN and CDR2 SYDVKM. As DNA, the CDR3 is TGTGCCAGCAGTGTGACAGGGAACTATGGCTACACCTTC. Amino acid sequence: CASSVTGNYGYTF.

The rearrangement uses TRBV28 and TRBJ2-7; 8 bases map to TRBD2. Germline values: CDR1 MDHEN, CDR2 SYDVKM. The CDR3 extends over 16 amino acids. After removal of 2 bases from V and 0 bases from J, the junction contained 6 bases not matched to a gene. The chain's CDR3 is CASSLLAGTSSYEQYF. CDR3 nucleotide sequence: TGTGCCAGCAGTTTACTAGCGGGCACGAGCTCCTACGAGCAGTACTTC.

V gene TRBV9 combines with J gene TRBJ2-7, with a tentative D call TRBD1 (6 bases). Germline loops: CDR1 SGDLS, CDR2 YYNGEE. Between the trimmed V and J ends, which lost 0 bases and 3 bases, there was a span of 13 bases. The CDR3 contains 15 residues. CDR3 amino acids: CASSVAAGADYEQYF. CDR3 sequence (DNA): TGTGCCAGCAGCGTAGCGGCAGGGGCGGACTACGAGCAGTACTTC.